This T cell receptor beta chain was found in a study of shared T cell receptors in the human thymus. The method was immunoSEQ multiplex PCR; TCRdb's version includes in-frame clones alone and lacks a portion of them. The data contain about 540,000 clones, around 78% of them singletons. CDR1 is MNHEY, CDR2 SMNVEV, per germline (reference sequence). V lost 4 bases to trimming and J lost 2 bases, with 16 bases between them. The CDR3 consists of 16 residues. These data were likewise used in another study, on human thymus T cells. Per that paper: Corrective heart surgery yielded the resections from which the thymus tissue came. Thymic and blood repertoires appeared to display a bias in their usage of V and J genes. Related research has reported that thymic repertoires overlap highly among unrelated individuals.

The clonotype comes from a boy less than two years old with a congenital heart defect. The chain uses TRBV27 and TRBJ2-3; the D gene is possibly TRBD2 (6 bases). The material sequenced was thymocytes. The chain's CDR3 is CASSSLRERPTDTQYF. The CDR3 DNA reads TGTGCCAGCAGTTCCTTACGGGAGCGACCCACAGATACGCAGTATTTT.